This TCR beta chain appears in the sequencing data of a study of T cell clonotyping in hematopoietic cell transplantation. Overall study findings and caveats: Higher Inverse Simpson Index values in graft donor and pretransplant recipient predicted broader posttransplant TCR diversity.

A remark on this clone: Its target is not known.

This CDR3 contains 16 residues. Documented time point: recipient sample about 28 days before transplant, after cytoreduction. Recipients were bled about 28 days pretransplant and at posttransplant days 30, 100, 180. The protocol was immunoSEQ multiplex PCR, while the TCRdb copy is restricted to in-frame clones and leaves out a portion. Found here are roughly 9,000 clones, roughly 90% of them singletons; the top ten hold around a quarter. The TCR sequence derives from a woman aged 55-69 years with acute myeloid leukemia. Some clones in this sample may be carry-over from other donors' samples. The specimen comprised peripheral blood mononuclear cells, sampled before stem cell transplant. The rearrangement joins TRBV7-5 to TRBJ2-1; the D call TRBD2 from the table was never checked on the DNA. TRBV7-5 is assigned pseudogene status. CDR3 region: CARSLLTSGSVNEQFF. The DNA of the CDR3 is TGTGCCAGAAGCTTATTAACTAGCGGGAGTGTGAATGAGCAGTTCTTC.